This T cell receptor beta chain derives from a study of siplizumab effects on memory and regulatory T cells. Study observations and caveats: Roughly 75-96% of proliferating clones (CD4+ or CD8+) could not be assigned a naive or memory phenotype. A minor share of alloreactive clones matched unstimulated subsets. Alloreactive sequences from unstimulated CD4+ memory cells fell significantly with siplizumab.

This CDR3 spans 14 amino acids. V was trimmed by 1 base and J by 6 bases, leaving 10 bases between them. The germline gives CDR1 MNHNS, CDR2 SASEGT. This clone was seen a single time. Its antigen is unidentified. Assays were performed on about 100,000 TCR templates per sample. Profiling relied on immunoSEQ multiplex PCR, and the TCRdb table lists in-frame clones only, not all of them. The repertoire includes approximately 100,000 clones, around nine tenths of them detected once, and approximately 12% sits in the top ten. Material: non-Treg CD4+ T cells sorted from blood. This TCR derives from a human donor in good health. J is TRBJ1-5 and V is TRBV6-1; D is unresolved. CDR3 residues: CASSEGGGPQPQHF. Here the CDR3 DNA reads TGTGCCAGCAGTGAAGGAGGAGGGCCTCAGCCCCAGCATTTT.